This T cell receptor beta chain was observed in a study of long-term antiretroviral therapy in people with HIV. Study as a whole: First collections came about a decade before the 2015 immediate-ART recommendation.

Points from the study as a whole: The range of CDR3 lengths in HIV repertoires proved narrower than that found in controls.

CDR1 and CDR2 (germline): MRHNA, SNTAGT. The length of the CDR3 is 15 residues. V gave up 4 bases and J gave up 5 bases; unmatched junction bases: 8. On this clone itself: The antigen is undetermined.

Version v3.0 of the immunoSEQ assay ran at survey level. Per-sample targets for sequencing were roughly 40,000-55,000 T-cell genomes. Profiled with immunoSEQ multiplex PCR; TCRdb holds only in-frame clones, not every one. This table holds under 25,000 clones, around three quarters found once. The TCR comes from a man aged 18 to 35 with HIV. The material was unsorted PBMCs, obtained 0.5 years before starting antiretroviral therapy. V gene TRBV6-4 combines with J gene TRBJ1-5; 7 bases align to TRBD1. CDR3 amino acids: CASSVLAGQDQPQHF. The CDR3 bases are TGTGCCAGCAGTGTCCTCGCCGGACAGGATCAGCCCCAGCATTTT.